This T cell receptor beta chain was identified during a study of T cell responses to AZD1222 COVID-19 vaccine. Assay used: immunoSEQ multiplex PCR; TCRdb lists only in-frame clones, some missing. Of 200,000 or so clones in the sample, 90% to 95% were seen once. The germline V gene has CDR1 MNHEY and CDR2 SMNVEV (reference sequence). V lost 5 bases, J lost 4 bases, and 15 bases lay in between. This CDR3 is built from 15 residues. The sequence came from an adult who received the AZD1222 COVID-19 vaccine. Sample: peripheral blood, taken 28 days after the second AZD1222 dose. This rearrangement joins TRBV27 to TRBJ1-5; D might be TRBD1 (6 bases). The CDR3 sequence: CASSPTRGGNQPQHF. The CDR3 region has the DNA TGTGCCAGCAGTCCAACGAGGGGGGGTAATCAGCCCCAGCATTTT.